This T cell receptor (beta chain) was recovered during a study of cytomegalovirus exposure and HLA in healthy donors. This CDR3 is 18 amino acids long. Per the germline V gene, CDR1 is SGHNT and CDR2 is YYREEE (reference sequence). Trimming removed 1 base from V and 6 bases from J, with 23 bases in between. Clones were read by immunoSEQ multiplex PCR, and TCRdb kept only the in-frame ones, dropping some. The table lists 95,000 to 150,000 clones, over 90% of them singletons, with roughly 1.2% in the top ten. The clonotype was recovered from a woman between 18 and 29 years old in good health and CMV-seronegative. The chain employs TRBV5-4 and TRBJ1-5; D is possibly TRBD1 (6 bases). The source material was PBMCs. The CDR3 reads CASSLLGTPLRASQPQHF. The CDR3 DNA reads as TGTGCCAGCAGCTTGTTGGGGACACCCCTCAGGGCGAGTCAGCCCCAGCATTTT.